Below, one T cell receptor beta chain is given with its context. Its antigen remains unidentified. Qualities for individual bases were not recorded, and no much larger clone is one base off. The sample contains more than one DNA sequence encoding this CDR3. These data originate in a study of T cell responses to AZD1222 COVID-19 vaccine (dated by TCRdb to about 2021). Study-level background: A total of more than 230 trial participants underwent TCR sequencing, of whom nearly 210 received two doses of AZD1222 and about 25 received two doses of the MenACWY control vaccine. Trial participants were enrolled into age subgroups of 18-55, 56-69 and 70-plus years, which contained about 150, 27 and 61 TCR-sequenced participants, respectively. The full study reports these points: Reportedly, close to half of the unique spike-specific TCRs recognized epitopes lying outside the regions that are mutated in the B.1.351 and B.1.1.7 variants. Participants were mostly white British and included more females than males, and it was suggested by the authors that clonal diversity may have been underestimated. CD4 TCRs associated with the vaccine covered the entire spike protein, and the dominant responses were in regions 160-218 and 743-854. Conclusions about previously exposed vaccinees are limited, since just six AZD1222 recipients were seropositive for SARS-CoV-2 at baseline. The 56-69-year group was small, and its depth increase did not reach significance, likely because of low power. A significant rise in spike-specific TCR breadth and depth was observed after two AZD1222 doses relative to day 0 and relative to MenACWY recipients. Because no day 14 peak-response samples were available, repertoires were characterized only after the peak T cell response.

The CDR3 regions of human TCRbeta chains were analyzed by immunosequencing. The authors processed their data as follows. Repertoire TCRs were matched against a reference library of SARS-CoV-2-specific TCRs generated with the MIRA antigen-specificity platform. Breadth was defined as the fraction of unique TCRs that were SARS-CoV-2-associated, and depth was defined as the fraction of total T cells that were SARS-CoV-2-associated. Using the MIRA data, each spike-specific TCR was assigned both to the spike region to which the TCR was reactive and to a CD4 or CD8 class. Log10-transformed breadth and depth values were compared by one-way ANOVA with Sidak's multiple comparisons tests. What TCRdb holds here is the immuneACCESS table cut down to in-frame rearrangements. Part of the clones is not present; checked against another copy, under half of the missing clones reflect an unresolved V gene, and the others are unexplained. The V and J calls and clone size were taken over from that table, and D and trimming were inferred from the DNA. A total of approximately 140,000 clones appear in this sample, about 90% of them only once. About a tenth of the sample belongs to the ten largest clones.

Explained via the paper, the time point label denotes: about 28 days (+/-7) after the second vaccine dose. AZD1222 recipients with second doses at about 4 weeks or about 12 weeks were pooled, because spike-specific TCR depth and breadth did not differ between schedules. Samples from vaccinated people were obtained from the UK trials COV001 and COV002, which included a single-blind randomized controlled phase 2/3 trial of AZD1222 (ChAdOx1 nCoV-19) in healthy adults. Trial participant PBMC samples were collected at day 0 and day 28 after the second dose for TCRbeta chain sequencing. This TCR derives from an adult who received the AZD1222 COVID-19 vaccine. This specimen was peripheral blood, taken 28 days after the second AZD1222 dose.

The sequenced DNA: TGTGCCAGCAGTTACTCGGGACAGGGGGGGTATGGCTACACCTTC. This codes for CASSYSGQGGYGYTF. The chain is assembled from TRBV6-5 and TRBJ1-2; a stretch of 11 junction bases matches TRBD1. V and J are trimmed by 0 bases and 5 bases, and the gene matches miss 2 bases of the junction. CDR1 and CDR2 are drawn from the germline V gene: MNHEY, SVGAGI. The CDR3 numbers 15 residues from cysteine through phenylalanine. CDR3 DNA only is kept here, 45 bases in frame from base 1.